The clone carrying this T cell receptor (beta chain) showed up many times. The target antigen is unknown. Findings and caveats of the study: In terms of TCR gene usage, tumor memory CD4+ T cells clustered together with blood and lymph node memory CD4+ cells, as well as with lymph node naive CD4+ cells. Tumor Treg TCRs overlapped most with tumor naive CD4+ cells.

Naive CD4+ cells had CD25+ Tregs removed. After constant-region reverse-primer amplification, full-length variable regions underwent semi-nested PCR with Nested Universal Primer A. One entry per CDR3 protein, called by TCRdb with MiXCR from the 5' RACE reads. The sample holds roughly 23,000 distinct CDR3 sequences; approximately 28% are singletons and the top ten take 2% to 2.5%. This CDR3 has 17 residues. V lost 0 bases and J lost 5; bases outside the gene matches: 3. Per the germline V gene, CDR1 is SGDLS and CDR2 is YYNGEE. This TCR was sampled from a female donor with breast cancer. This chain connects TRBV9 to TRBJ2-1; 15 bases map to TRBD2. Source material: tumor-infiltrating naive CD4+ T cells sorted from the breast tumor. Subset reported: naive CD4+ T cells, CD4+CD45RA+CD25-. Here the CDR3 reads CASSVAGLAGGNNEQFF. The CDR3 nucleotides are TGTGCCAGCAGCGTAGCCGGACTAGCGGGAGGGAACAATGAGCAGTTCTTC.